What follows are 18 T cell receptor beta chains derived from one specimen sequenced in a study of T cell responses to AZD1222 COVID-19 vaccine. Generated by immunoSEQ multiplex PCR, the TCRdb table keeps only in-frame clones and is missing some. The repertoire holds 150,000 to 200,000 clones, with about 87% as singletons. Sequenced material: peripheral blood, taken on day 0 of MenACWY control vaccination. These receptors all come from an adult in good health.

The chain couples TRBV6-5 to TRBJ1-5; D is unresolved. The V gene lost 7 bases and the J gene lost 1 base, with 8 bases spanning the gap. The germline V gene encodes CDR1 MNHEY and CDR2 SVGAGI. CDR3 size: 13 residues. The CDR3 nucleotides are TGTGCCAGCACTGGCCGCAGCAATCAGCCCCAGCATTTT. Amino acid sequence: CASTGRSNQPQHF.

The chain links TRBV7-9 to TRBJ2-1; D is ambiguous. The CDR3 extends over 12 amino acids. With 6 bases removed from V and 0 bases from J, the gap between germline ends came to 3 bases. CDR1 and CDR2 (germline): SEHNR, FQNEAQ (reference sequence). The CDR3 spells CASSLSYNEQFF. The CDR3 DNA follows: TGTGCCAGCAGTCTCTCCTACAATGAGCAGTTCTTC.

The V call is TRBV9, the J call TRBJ2-2; TRBD2 matches 9 bases. The CDR3 extends over 15 amino acids. After removal of 3 bases from V and 7 bases from J, the junction contained 7 bases not matched to a gene. The germline V gene has CDR1 SGDLS and CDR2 YYNGEE. CDR3 nucleotides: TGTGCCAGCAGCGGAACGGGAGCGGGGGGCGGGGAGCTGTTTTTT. As protein: CASSGTGAGGGELFF.

The genes are TRBV9 and TRBJ2-3; D perhaps matches TRBD1 (6 bases). Germline-derived CDR1 and CDR2 are SGDLS and YYNGEE. Trimming shortened V by 0 bases and J by 4 bases, and 9 bases separated the two germline ends. The CDR3 totals 14 residues. In DNA, the CDR3 is TGTGCCAGCAGCGTAGCAGGACAGTCAGATACGCAGTATTTT. This encodes CASSVAGQSDTQYF. Combining the CDR3 with reference TRBV9 and TRBJ2-3 gives the whole variable domain DSGVTQTPKHLITATGQRVTLRCSPRSGDLSVYWYQQSLDQGLQFLIQYYNGEERAKGNILERFSAQQFPDLHSELNLSSLELGDSALYFCASSVAGQSDTQYFGPGTRLTVL.

The chain has TRBV14 and TRBJ2-7, with 9 bases matching TRBD2. CDR1 is SGHDN and CDR2 is FVKESK in the germline V gene. The CDR3 loop spans 16 amino acids. Trimming took 4 bases from V and 1 from J; bases not matched to a gene: 8. The CDR3 sequence: CASSRVAGEASYEQYF. The CDR3 bases are TGTGCCAGCAGCCGAGTAGCGGGAGAAGCGTCCTACGAGCAGTACTTC.

The chain links TRBV28 to TRBJ2-1; 11 bases align to TRBD2. The CDR3 contains 18 residues. V dropped 5 bases and J dropped 0; count of bases not matched to a gene: 9. Germline V gene sequence: CDR1 MDHEN, CDR2 SYDVKM. This CDR3 is CASSILAGVGRSYNEQFF. The DNA for the CDR3 is TGTGCCAGCAGTATACTAGCGGGAGTTGGTCGCTCCTACAATGAGCAGTTCTTC.

This rearrangement joins TRBV18 to TRBJ2-2; D is perhaps TRBD2 (5 bases). Germline V gene lookup returns CDR1 KGHSH and CDR2 LQKENI. The V and J ends lost 8 bases and 0 bases respectively, with 16 bases between them. This CDR3 is built from 16 residues. CDR3 loop: CASPLSAVSNTGELFF. The CDR3 DNA reads TGTGCCAGCCCCCTGTCAGCGGTTTCGAACACCGGGGAGCTGTTTTTT.

This clone was counted between two and nine times. This chain uses TRBV7-2 with TRBJ1-5; perhaps TRBD1 as D (5 bases). Between the trimmed V and J ends, which lost 5 bases and 3 bases, there was a span of 14 bases. Germline V gene data show CDR1 as SGHTA and CDR2 as FQGNSA. The length of the CDR3 is 15 residues. DNA of the CDR3: TGTGCCAGCAGCCTAATGGAGGGGAACAATCAGCCCCAGCATTTT. Protein: CASSLMEGNNQPQHF.

The chain links TRBV2 to TRBJ1-3; no definite D call. The CDR3 is made up of 14 amino acids. Germline loops: CDR1 SNHLY, CDR2 FYNNEI. The V and J ends lost 6 bases and 4 bases respectively, with 13 bases between them. CDR3 nucleotides: TGTGCCAGCAGCTCTGATCCCCGAGGAAACACCATATATTTT. It yields the protein CASSSDPRGNTIYF.

As DNA, the CDR3 is TGTGCCACCAGTGGCCCGGGACAGGGGTTTCAGCCCCAGCATTTT. Translated: CATSGPGQGFQPQHF. This sequence joins TRBV24-1 and TRBJ1-5; 10 bases align to TRBD1. The CDR3 is made up of 15 amino acids. The germline gives CDR1 KGHDR, CDR2 SFDVKD. After removal of 5 bases from V and 6 bases from J, the junction contained 6 bases not matched to a gene.

This clone was seen just once. J is TRBJ1-1 and V is TRBV7-9; the D gene is possibly TRBD1 (6 bases). Germline lookup yields CDR1 SEHNR and CDR2 FQNEAQ (reference sequence). V dropped 8 bases and J dropped 1 base, with 11 bases sitting between them. The CDR3 runs to 13 residues. The CDR3 DNA reads TGTGCCAGCTCCGGACAGCCGAACACTGAAGCTTTCTTT. Its translation is CASSGQPNTEAFF. The variable domain in full, with the rest retrieved from reference TRBV7-9 and TRBJ1-1, is DTGVSQNPRHKITKRGQNVTFRCDPISEHNRLYWYRQTLGQGPEFLTYFQNEAQLEKSRLLSDRFSAERPKGSFSTLEIQRTEQGDSAMYLCASSGQPNTEAFFGQGTRLTVV.

The J gene is TRBJ2-7, the V gene TRBV19, with D perhaps assigned TRBD1 or TRBD2 (5 bases each). CDR1 is LNHDA, CDR2 SQIVND, per germline (reference sequence). The CDR3 has 15 amino acids. The V end was cut by 5 bases, the J end by 0 bases, with 14 bases between. CDR3 residues: CASSFSGTLSYEQYF. CDR3 nucleotides: TGTGCCAGTAGTTTCTCCGGGACGCTCTCCTACGAGCAGTACTTC.

The chain couples TRBV14 to TRBJ1-2; no clear D. From germline, CDR1 is SGHDN and CDR2 FVKESK. The CDR3 consists of 14 residues. The V gene lost 1 base and the J gene lost 0 bases, with 6 bases spanning the gap. CDR3 residues: CASSQGPPNYGYTF. CDR3 bases: TGTGCCAGCAGCCAAGGGCCCCCTAACTATGGCTACACCTTC.

V and J are TRBV12-3 or TRBV12-4 and TRBJ1-2; the D gene is possibly TRBD1 (6 bases). Trimming removed 3 bases from V and 7 bases from J, with 12 bases in between. The CDR3 totals 13 residues. Here the CDR3 reads CASSFVQGSGYTF. The CDR3 nucleotides are TGTGCCAGCAGTTTCGTTCAGGGGAGTGGCTACACCTTC.

V gene TRBV30 combines with J gene TRBJ2-7; 8 bases map to TRBD2. CDR3 size: 15 residues. Trimming at V came to 1 base and at J to 2 bases, leaving 7 bases not matched to a gene. The V gene's germline CDR1 is GTSNPN and CDR2 SVGIG (reference sequence). CDR3 in DNA: TGTGCCTGGAGTGAAGTAGGAGCGGGGGCCTACGAGCAGTACTTC. Its translation: CAWSEVGAGAYEQYF.

A single count supports this clone. This chain connects TRBV15 to TRBJ1-2; D is ambiguous. This CDR3 region has 15 residues. From germline, CDR1 is LNHNV and CDR2 YYDKDF (reference sequence). Trimming removed 0 bases at V and 6 bases at J, with 14 bases between. DNA of the CDR3: TGTGCCACCAGCAGAGATAGGCAGACTGGGCATGGCTACACCTTC. It yields the protein CATSRDRQTGHGYTF.

This clone has just one count. The CDR3 region has the DNA TGCGCCAGCGGACGGGACTACGAGCAGTACTTC. As protein: CASGRDYEQYF. This chain connects TRBV5-1 to TRBJ2-7, with a tentative D call TRBD2 (5 bases). CDR3 length equals 11 residues. CDR1 SGHRS and CDR2 YFSETQ come from the germline V gene. Trimming took off 7 bases at V and 3 bases at J, with 8 bases between the two ends. The variable domain in full, with the rest retrieved from reference TRBV5-1 and TRBJ2-7, is KAGVTQTPRYLIKTRGQQVTLSCSPISGHRSVSWYQQTPGQGLQFLFEYFSETQRNKGNFPGRFSGRQFSNSRSEMNVSTLELGDSALYLCASGRDYEQYFGPGTRLTVT.

The CDR3 DNA follows: TGTGCCAGTAGTCCATCCAGCCTAAGCTCTGGGGCCAACGTCCTGACTTTC. It codes for CASSPSSLSSGANVLTF. This chain uses TRBV19 with TRBJ2-6; the D is unclear. The V gene's germline CDR1 is LNHDA and CDR2 SQIVND (reference sequence). V gave up 5 bases and J gave up 0 bases, with 14 bases separating them. The CDR3 consists of 17 residues.